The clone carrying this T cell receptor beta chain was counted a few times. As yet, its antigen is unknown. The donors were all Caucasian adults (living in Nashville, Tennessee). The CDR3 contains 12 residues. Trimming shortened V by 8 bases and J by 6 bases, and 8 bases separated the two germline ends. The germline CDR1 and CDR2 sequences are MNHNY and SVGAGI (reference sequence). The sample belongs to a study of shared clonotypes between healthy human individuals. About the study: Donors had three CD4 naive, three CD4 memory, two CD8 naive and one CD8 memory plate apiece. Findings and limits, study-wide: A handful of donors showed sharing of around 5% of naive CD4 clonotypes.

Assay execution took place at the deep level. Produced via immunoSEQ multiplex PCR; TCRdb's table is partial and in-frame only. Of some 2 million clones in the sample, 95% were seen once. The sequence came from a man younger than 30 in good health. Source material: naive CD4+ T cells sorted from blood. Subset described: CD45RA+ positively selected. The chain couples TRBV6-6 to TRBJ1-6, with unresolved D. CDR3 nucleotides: TGTGCCAGCGGGCGGCCTAATTCACCCCTCCACTTT. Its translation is CASGRPNSPLHF.